The 8 T cell receptor beta chains reported below all come from one sample, sequenced in a study of T cell responses to AZD1222 COVID-19 vaccine listed by TCRdb under 2021. In the paper's terms, the time point label means: baseline before first vaccination. The library was obtained by the immunoSEQ multiplex PCR assay. Held by TCRdb, this immuneACCESS table contains in-frame sequences only and omits some clones. Under half of the omission traces to an unresolved V gene where checked; the cause of the rest is unknown. The sample's table covers about 140,000 clones. Together, the top ten hold 2% to 2.5% of the sample. Sample: peripheral blood. These TCRs come from an adult in good health.

The chain uses TRBV5-5 and TRBJ1-3; no definite D call. This CDR3 has 16 residues. V was cut by 0 bases and J by 0 bases, with 10 bases left in between. From germline, CDR1 is SGHKS and CDR2 YYEKEE (reference sequence). The CDR3 DNA reads as TGTGCCAGCAGCTTGGTCACAGTACTCTCTGGAAACACCATATATTTT. As protein: CASSLVTVLSGNTIYF.

As DNA, the CDR3 is TGTGCCTGGAGTTTAGGGCAGGGGGGTGAAAAACTGTTTTTT. Its translation: CAWSLGQGGEKLFF. The chain couples TRBV30 to TRBJ1-4; 7 nucleotides align to TRBD1. CDR1 is GTSNPN and CDR2 is SVGIG in the germline V gene (reference sequence). There are 14 residues in the CDR3. The J segment lost 7 bases and the V segment lost 2 bases, leaving 7 bases of the junction unmatched.

CDR3 coding DNA: TGTGCCAGCAGTTACTCAACTAGCGGGGTAAGCTCCTACGAGCAGTACTTC. Translation gives CASSYSTSGVSSYEQYF. This rearrangement joins TRBV6-2 or TRBV6-3 to TRBJ2-7, with 10 positions matching TRBD2. CDR1 is MNHEY, CDR2 SVGEGT, per germline. With V trimmed by 0 bases and J by 0 bases, 5 bases remained unmatched. This CDR3 spans 17 amino acids.

The chain uses TRBV11-2 and TRBJ2-1; 9 bases map to TRBD2. Trimming took 2 bases from V and 9 from J; bases not matched to a gene: 11. Per germline, CDR1 SGHAT and CDR2 FQNNGV. The CDR3 spans 16 residues. The CDR3, as DNA: TGTGCCAGCAGCTTACAGCGGGGGGTCGGGATGGGTGAGCAGTTCTTC. Its protein is CASSLQRGVGMGEQFF.

The chain combines TRBV19 with TRBJ1-5; 8 bases agree with TRBD1. Trimming removed 10 bases from V and 4 bases from J; junction bases left unmatched: 12. The CDR3 has 15 residues. In germline, CDR1 is LNHDA, CDR2 SQIVND (reference sequence). CDR3 in amino acids: CATHAGDRWNQPQHF. For the CDR3, the DNA is TGTGCCACCCACGCCGGGGACAGGTGGAATCAGCCCCAGCATTTT.

The chain has TRBV6-1 and TRBJ1-2; D not resolved. V was pared by 3 bases and J by 7 bases, with 9 bases between. The CDR3 is 12 residues long. The germline V gene encodes CDR1 MNHNS and CDR2 SASEGT. CDR3 amino acids: CASSEAGIGYTF. CDR3 bases: TGTGCCAGCAGTGAGGCGGGGATTGGCTACACCTTC.

The rearrangement uses TRBV5-8 and TRBJ1-4; the D is unclear. In germline, CDR1 is SGHTS, CDR2 YDEGEE. The V end lost 4 bases, the J end lost 0 bases, and 7 bases lay between the germline ends. This CDR3 is built from 14 residues. DNA of the CDR3: TGTGCCAGCAGCGAGGATACAACTAATGAAAAACTGTTTTTT. Its translation: CASSEDTTNEKLFF.

In nucleotides, the CDR3 is TGTGCCAGCAGTTCGAGGGGTGATAGCAATCAGCCCCAGCATTTT. Protein: CASSSRGDSNQPQHF. This sequence joins TRBV6-6 and TRBJ1-5, with D perhaps TRBD1 (5 bases). Trimming took 4 bases from V and 0 from J, leaving 10 bases between them. The CDR3 length is 15 residues. CDR1 and CDR2 (germline): MNHNY, SVGAGI (reference sequence).